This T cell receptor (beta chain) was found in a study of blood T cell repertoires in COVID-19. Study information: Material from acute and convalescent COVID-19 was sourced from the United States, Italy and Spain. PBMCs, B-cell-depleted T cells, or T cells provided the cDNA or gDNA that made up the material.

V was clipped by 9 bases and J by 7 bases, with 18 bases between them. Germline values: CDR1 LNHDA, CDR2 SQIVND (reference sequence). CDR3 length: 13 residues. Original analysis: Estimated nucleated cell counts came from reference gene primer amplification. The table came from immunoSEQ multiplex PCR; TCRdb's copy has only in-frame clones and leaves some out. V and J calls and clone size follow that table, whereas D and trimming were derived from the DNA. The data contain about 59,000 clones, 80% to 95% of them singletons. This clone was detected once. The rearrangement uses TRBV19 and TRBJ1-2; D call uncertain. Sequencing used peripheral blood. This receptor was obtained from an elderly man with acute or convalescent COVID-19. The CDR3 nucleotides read TGTGCCAGCAGGCGAGGCCGGGAAGGTGGCTACACCTTC. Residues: CASRRGREGGYTF. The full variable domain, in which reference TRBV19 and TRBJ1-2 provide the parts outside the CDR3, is DGGITQSPKYLFRKEGQNVTLSCEQNLNHDAMYWYRQDPGQGLRLIYYSQIVNDFQKGDIAEGYSVSREKKESFPLTVTSAQKNPTAFYLCASRRGREGGYTFGSGTRLTVV.